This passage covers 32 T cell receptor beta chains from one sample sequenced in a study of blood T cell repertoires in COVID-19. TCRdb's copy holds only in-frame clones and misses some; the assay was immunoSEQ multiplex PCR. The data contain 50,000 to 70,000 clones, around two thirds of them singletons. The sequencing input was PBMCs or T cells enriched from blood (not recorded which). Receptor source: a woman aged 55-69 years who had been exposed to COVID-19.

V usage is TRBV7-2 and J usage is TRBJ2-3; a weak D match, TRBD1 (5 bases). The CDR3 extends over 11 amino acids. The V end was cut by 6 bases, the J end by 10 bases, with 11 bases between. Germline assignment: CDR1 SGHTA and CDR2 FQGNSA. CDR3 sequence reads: CASRIKQAQYF. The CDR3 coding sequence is TGTGCCAGCAGAATAAAACAGGCGCAGTATTTT.

The CDR3 DNA sequence: TGTGCCAGCACGCCGTGGACAGGGAGCGGCGAGCAGTACTTC. This codes for CASTPWTGSGEQYF. The V and J genes are TRBV7-8 and TRBJ2-7; 8 bases line up with TRBD1. The germline V gene encodes CDR1 SGHVS and CDR2 FQNEAQ. J gave up 6 bases and V 7 bases, and 11 bases lay outside the gene matches. CDR3 length equals 14 residues.

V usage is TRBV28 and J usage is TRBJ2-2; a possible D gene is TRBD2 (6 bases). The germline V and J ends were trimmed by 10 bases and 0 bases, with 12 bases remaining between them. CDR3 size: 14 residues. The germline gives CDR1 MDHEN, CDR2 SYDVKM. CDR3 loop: CATGSDSNTGELFF. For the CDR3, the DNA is TGTGCCACCGGGAGCGATTCGAACACCGGGGAGCTGTTTTTT.

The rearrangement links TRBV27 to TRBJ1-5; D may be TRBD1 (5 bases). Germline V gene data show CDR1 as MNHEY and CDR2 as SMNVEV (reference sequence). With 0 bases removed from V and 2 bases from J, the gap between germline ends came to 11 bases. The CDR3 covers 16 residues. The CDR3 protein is CASSLSRGLGNQPQHF. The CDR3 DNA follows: TGTGCCAGCAGTTTATCAAGGGGCCTGGGCAATCAGCCCCAGCATTTT.

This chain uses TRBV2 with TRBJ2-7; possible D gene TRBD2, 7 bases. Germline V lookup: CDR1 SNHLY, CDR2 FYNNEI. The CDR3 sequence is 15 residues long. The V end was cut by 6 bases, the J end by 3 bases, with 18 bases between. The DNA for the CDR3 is TGTGCCAGCAGACGAGGGGGGGGCAGGGACTACGAGCAGTACTTC. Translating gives CASRRGGGRDYEQYF.

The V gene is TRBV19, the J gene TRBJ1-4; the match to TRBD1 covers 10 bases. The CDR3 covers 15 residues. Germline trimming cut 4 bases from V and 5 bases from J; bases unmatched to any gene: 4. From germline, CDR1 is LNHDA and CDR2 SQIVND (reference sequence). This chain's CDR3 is CASSTPGQGNEKLFF. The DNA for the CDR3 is TGTGCCAGTAGTACGCCGGGACAGGGGAATGAAAAACTGTTTTTT.

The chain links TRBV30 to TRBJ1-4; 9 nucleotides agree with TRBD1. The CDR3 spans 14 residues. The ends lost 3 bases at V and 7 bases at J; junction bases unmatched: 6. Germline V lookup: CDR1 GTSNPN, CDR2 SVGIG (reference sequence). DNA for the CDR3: TGTGCCTGGAGGGTACAGGGGGCAAGTGAAAAACTGTTTTTT. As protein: CAWRVQGASEKLFF.

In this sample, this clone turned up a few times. The CDR3 spells CSVESGVDYGYTF. The CDR3 region has the DNA TGCAGCGTTGAGTCCGGGGTAGACTATGGCTACACCTTC. The J gene is TRBJ1-2, the V gene TRBV29-1, with D unclear. V shed 3 bases and J shed 3 bases, with 11 bases lying between them. Germline V gene sequence: CDR1 SQVTM, CDR2 ANQGSEA. The CDR3 is 13 residues long.

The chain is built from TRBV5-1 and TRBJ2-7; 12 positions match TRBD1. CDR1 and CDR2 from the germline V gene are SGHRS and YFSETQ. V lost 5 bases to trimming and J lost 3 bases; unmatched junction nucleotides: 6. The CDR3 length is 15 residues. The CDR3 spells CASRRDRGLIYEQYF. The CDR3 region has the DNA TGCGCCAGCAGGAGGGACAGGGGGCTAATCTACGAGCAGTACTTC. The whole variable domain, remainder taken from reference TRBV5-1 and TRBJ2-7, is KAGVTQTPRYLIKTRGQQVTLSCSPISGHRSVSWYQQTPGQGLQFLFEYFSETQRNKGNFPGRFSGRQFSNSRSEMNVSTLELGDSALYLCASRRDRGLIYEQYFGPGTRLTVT.

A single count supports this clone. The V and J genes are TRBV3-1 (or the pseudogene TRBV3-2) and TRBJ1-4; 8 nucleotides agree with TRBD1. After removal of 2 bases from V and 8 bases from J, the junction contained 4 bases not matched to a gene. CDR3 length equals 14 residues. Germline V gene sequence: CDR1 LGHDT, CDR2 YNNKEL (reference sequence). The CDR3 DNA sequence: TGTGCCAGCAGCCAACAGGGGGCGCGAGAAAAACTGTTTTTT. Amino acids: CASSQQGAREKLFF.

The CDR3 DNA reads TGTGCCAGCAGCGAGGGGCGGGGGCTAACATACAATGAGCAGTTCTTC. Residues: CASSEGRGLTYNEQFF. The chain couples TRBV9 to TRBJ2-1; a possible D gene is TRBD2 (7 bases). This CDR3 region has 16 residues. Trimming took off 3 bases at V and 4 bases at J, with 17 bases between the two ends. Germline lookup yields CDR1 SGDLS and CDR2 YYNGEE.

As DNA, the CDR3 is TGCGCCAGCAGCGCGAGGGACAGCAGAGGCCGGGCATCCTACGAGCAGTACTTC. Translating gives CASSARDSRGRASYEQYF. This chain joins TRBV5-1 and TRBJ2-7, with TRBD1 matching 7 bases. The V and J ends lost 4 bases and 1 base, in that order; junction bases with no gene match: 17. CDR1 and CDR2 from the germline V gene are SGHRS and YFSETQ. This CDR3 is 18 amino acids long.

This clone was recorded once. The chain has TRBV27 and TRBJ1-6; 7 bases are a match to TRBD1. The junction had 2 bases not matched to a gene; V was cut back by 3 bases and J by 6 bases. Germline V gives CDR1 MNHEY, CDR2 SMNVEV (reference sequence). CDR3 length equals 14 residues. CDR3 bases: TGTGCCAGCAGTTTCAACAGGGGTAATTCACCCCTCCACTTT. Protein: CASSFNRGNSPLHF.

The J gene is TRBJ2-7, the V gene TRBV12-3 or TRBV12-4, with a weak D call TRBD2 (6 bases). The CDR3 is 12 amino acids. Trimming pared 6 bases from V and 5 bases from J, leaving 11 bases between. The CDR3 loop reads CASRQEGNEQYF. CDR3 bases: TGTGCCAGCAGGCAGGAGGGGAACGAGCAGTACTTC.

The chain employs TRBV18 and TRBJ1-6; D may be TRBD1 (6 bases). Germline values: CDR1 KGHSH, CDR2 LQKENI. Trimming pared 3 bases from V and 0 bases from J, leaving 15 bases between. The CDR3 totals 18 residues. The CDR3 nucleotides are TGTGCCAGCTCACCGAACTCAGGGGCGAGCTCCTATAATTCACCCCTCCACTTT. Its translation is CASSPNSGASSYNSPLHF.

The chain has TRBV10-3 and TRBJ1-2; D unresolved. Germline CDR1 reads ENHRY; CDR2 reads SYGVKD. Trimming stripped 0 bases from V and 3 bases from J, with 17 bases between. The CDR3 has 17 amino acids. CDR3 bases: TGTGCCATCAGTGAGTCCCCGATGGGAGTGAGGGACTATGGCTACACCTTC. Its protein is CAISESPMGVRDYGYTF.

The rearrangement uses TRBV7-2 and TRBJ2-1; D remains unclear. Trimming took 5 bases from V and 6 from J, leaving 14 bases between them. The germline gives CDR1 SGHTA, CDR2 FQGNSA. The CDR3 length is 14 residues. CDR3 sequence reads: CASSPPTASNEQFF. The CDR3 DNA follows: TGTGCCAGCAGCCCCCCCACAGCCAGCAATGAGCAGTTCTTC.

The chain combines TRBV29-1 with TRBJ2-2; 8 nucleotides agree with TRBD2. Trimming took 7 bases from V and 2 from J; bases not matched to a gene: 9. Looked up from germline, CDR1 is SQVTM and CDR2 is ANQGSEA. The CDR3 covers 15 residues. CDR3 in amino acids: CSAGISGVNTGELFF. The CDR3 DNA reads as TGCAGCGCGGGGATTAGCGGGGTTAACACCGGGGAGCTGTTTTTT.

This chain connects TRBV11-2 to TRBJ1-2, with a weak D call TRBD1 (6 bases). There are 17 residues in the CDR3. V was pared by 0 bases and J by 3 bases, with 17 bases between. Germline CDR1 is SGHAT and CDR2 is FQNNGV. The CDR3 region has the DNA TGTGCCAGCAGCTTAGATCTAGGGGGGGCCCCTGACTATGGCTACACCTTC. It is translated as CASSLDLGGAPDYGYTF.

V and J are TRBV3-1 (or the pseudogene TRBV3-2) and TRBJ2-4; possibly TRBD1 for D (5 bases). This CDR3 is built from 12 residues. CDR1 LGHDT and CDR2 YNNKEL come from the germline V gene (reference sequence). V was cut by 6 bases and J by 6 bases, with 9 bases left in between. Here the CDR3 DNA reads TGTGCCAGCAGTTTCGACAGAAACATTCAGTACTTC. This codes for CASSFDRNIQYF.

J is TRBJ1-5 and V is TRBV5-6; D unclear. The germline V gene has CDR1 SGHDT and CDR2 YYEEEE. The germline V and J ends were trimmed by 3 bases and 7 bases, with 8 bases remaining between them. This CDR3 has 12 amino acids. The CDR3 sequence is CASSSGRQPQHF. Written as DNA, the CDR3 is TGTGCCAGCAGCTCAGGTCGCCAGCCCCAGCATTTT.

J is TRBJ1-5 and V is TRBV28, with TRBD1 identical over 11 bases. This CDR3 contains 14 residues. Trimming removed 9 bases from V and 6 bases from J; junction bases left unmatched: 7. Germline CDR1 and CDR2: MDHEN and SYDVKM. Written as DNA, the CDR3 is TGTGCCAGTACCGGGACAGGGGGGAGTCAGCCCCAGCATTTT. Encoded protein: CASTGTGGSQPQHF.

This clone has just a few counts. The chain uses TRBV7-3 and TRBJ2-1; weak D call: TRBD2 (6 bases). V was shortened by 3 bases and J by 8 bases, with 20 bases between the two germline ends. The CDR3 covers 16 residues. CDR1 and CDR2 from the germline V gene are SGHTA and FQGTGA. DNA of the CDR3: TGTGCCAGCAGCTTGGGGGGTTTGTTAAACGGGCATGAGCAGTTCTTC. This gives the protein CASSLGGLLNGHEQFF. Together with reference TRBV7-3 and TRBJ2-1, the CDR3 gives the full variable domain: GAGVSQTPSNKVTEKGKYVELRCDPISGHTALYWYRQSLGQGPEFLIYFQGTGAADDSGLPNDRFFAVRPEGSVSTLKIQRTERGDSAVYLCASSLGGLLNGHEQFFGPGTRLTVL.

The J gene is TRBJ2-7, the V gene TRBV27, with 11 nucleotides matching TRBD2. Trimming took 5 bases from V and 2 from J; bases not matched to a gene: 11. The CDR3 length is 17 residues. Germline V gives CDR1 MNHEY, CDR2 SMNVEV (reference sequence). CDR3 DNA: TGTGCCAGCAGTCACCAAACTAGCGGGAGTTATACCTACGAGCAGTACTTC. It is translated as CASSHQTSGSYTYEQYF.

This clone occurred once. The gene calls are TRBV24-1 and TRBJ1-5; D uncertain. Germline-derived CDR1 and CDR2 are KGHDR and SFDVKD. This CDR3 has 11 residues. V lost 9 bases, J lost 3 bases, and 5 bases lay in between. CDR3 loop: CATGANQPQHF. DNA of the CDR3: TGTGCCACCGGAGCCAATCAGCCCCAGCATTTT.

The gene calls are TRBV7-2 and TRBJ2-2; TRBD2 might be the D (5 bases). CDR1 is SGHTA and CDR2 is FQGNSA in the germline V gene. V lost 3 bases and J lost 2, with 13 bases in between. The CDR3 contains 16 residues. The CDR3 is CASSFQTRANTGELFF. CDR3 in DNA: TGTGCCAGCAGCTTTCAAACTAGGGCCAACACCGGGGAGCTGTTTTTT.

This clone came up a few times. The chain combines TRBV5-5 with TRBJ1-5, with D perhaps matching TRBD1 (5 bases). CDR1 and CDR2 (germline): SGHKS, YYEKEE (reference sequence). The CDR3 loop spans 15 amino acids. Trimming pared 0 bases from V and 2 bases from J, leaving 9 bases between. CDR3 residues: CASSLGGDGNQPQHF. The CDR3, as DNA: TGTGCCAGCAGCTTGGGGGGGGATGGCAATCAGCCCCAGCATTTT.

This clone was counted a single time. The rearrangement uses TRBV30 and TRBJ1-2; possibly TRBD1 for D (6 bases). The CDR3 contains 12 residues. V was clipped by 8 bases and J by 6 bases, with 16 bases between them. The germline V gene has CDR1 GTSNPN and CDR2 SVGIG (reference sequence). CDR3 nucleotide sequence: TGTGCCGGGACAACAGGGATCCATGGCTACACCTTC. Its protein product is CAGTTGIHGYTF.

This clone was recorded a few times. In nucleotides, the CDR3 is TGTGCCAGTAGCCACATCGGACAGGGAGGGGAAAAACTGTTTTTT. Translation: CASSHIGQGGEKLFF. The chain uses TRBV19 and TRBJ1-4, with 8 positions matching TRBD1. This CDR3 is 15 amino acids long. Germline CDR1 and CDR2: LNHDA and SQIVND (reference sequence). The ends lost 6 bases at V and 8 bases at J; junction bases unmatched: 11.

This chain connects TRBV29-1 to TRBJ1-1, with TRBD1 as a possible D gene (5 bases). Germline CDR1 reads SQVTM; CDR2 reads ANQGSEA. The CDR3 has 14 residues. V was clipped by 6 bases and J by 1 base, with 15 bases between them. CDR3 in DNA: TGCAGCGTCGATAATGACAGACAGAACACTGAAGCTTTCTTT. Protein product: CSVDNDRQNTEAFF.

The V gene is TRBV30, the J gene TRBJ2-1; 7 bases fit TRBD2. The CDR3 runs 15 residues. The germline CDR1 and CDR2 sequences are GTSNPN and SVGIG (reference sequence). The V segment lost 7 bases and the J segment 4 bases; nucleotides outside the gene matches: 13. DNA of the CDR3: TGTGCCTCCCGTAGCGGGCATAAGTCGTACAATGAGCAGTTCTTC. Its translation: CASRSGHKSYNEQFF.

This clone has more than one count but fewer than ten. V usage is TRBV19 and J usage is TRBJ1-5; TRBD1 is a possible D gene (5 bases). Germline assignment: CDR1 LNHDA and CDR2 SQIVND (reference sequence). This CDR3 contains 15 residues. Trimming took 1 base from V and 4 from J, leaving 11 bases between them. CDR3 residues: CASSIGGAGNQPQHF. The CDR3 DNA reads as TGTGCCAGTAGTATAGGTGGGGCTGGGAATCAGCCCCAGCATTTT.